One sample yielded the 27 T cell receptor beta chains listed below, sequenced in a study of blood T cell repertoires in COVID-19. The data were produced by immunoSEQ multiplex PCR, yet TCRdb's version contains in-frame clones alone and is incomplete. The repertoire holds fewer than 350,000 clones, with roughly nine tenths as singletons. Specimen: peripheral blood. Receptor source: an older woman with COVID-19, enrolled during active disease.

The sample holds one count of this clone. V and J are TRBV6-5 and TRBJ1-1, with D possibly being TRBD1 (5 bases). CDR3 length: 13 residues. CDR1 and CDR2 (germline): MNHEY, SVGAGI. V was trimmed by 0 bases and J by 12 bases, leaving 14 bases between them. In nucleotides, the CDR3 is TGTGCCAGCAGTTACTCGTCCAGGGTGGAGACTTTCTTT. This translates into CASSYSSRVETFF.

V and J are TRBV3-1 (or the pseudogene TRBV3-2) and TRBJ2-3; possibly TRBD1 for D (6 bases). The CDR3 runs to 16 residues. In germline, CDR1 is LGHDT, CDR2 YNNKEL (reference sequence). V lost 0 bases, J lost 0 bases, and 10 bases lay in between. The DNA of the CDR3 is TGTGCCAGCAGCCAAGAGCAGGGGATTAGCACAGATACGCAGTATTTT. It translates to CASSQEQGISTDTQYF.

This rearrangement joins TRBV6-6 to TRBJ1-2; a possible D gene is TRBD1 (5 bases). V was cut by 5 bases and J by 3 bases, with 13 bases left in between. The CDR3 has 14 residues. CDR1 MNHNY and CDR2 SVGAGI come from the germline V gene (reference sequence). CDR3 in DNA: TGTGCCAGCAGTCGCCACCAGGGTGACTATGGCTACACCTTC. Translation gives CASSRHQGDYGYTF.

The CDR3 nucleotides are TGTGCCAGCAGCGCCGGGACAGGTTTATCTTACGAGCAGTACTTC. Translation gives CASSAGTGLSYEQYF. V and J are TRBV5-6 and TRBJ2-7, with 8 bases identical to TRBD1. From germline, CDR1 is SGHDT and CDR2 YYEEEE. Germline trimming cut 4 bases from V and 4 bases from J; bases unmatched to any gene: 10. This CDR3 contains 15 residues.

This clone was recorded only once. The chain has TRBV3-1 (or the pseudogene TRBV3-2) and TRBJ2-6, with D possibly matching TRBD1 (5 bases). Trimming left V 4 bases short and J 0 bases short, with 13 bases between. The CDR3 contains 17 residues. Germline loops: CDR1 LGHDT, CDR2 YNNKEL (reference sequence). The CDR3 bases are TGTGCCAGCAGCCCGAGACAGAGATACTCTGGGGCCAACGTCCTGACTTTC. It codes for CASSPRQRYSGANVLTF.

CDR3 sequence (DNA): TGTGCCAGCAGCTTTGTGGACAGCTCACCCCTCCACTTT. Its translation: CASSFVDSSPLHF. This sequence joins TRBV7-9 and TRBJ1-6; tentatively, D is TRBD1 (6 bases). CDR3 length equals 13 residues. The germline V gene encodes CDR1 SEHNR and CDR2 FQNEAQ (reference sequence). The V gene lost 3 bases and the J gene lost 10 bases, with 10 bases spanning the gap.

The chain couples TRBV7-9 to TRBJ2-1, with D unresolved. Trimming removed 6 bases at V and 8 bases at J, with 14 bases between. The germline gives CDR1 SEHNR, CDR2 FQNEAQ (reference sequence). The CDR3 runs to 13 residues. The CDR3 DNA sequence: TGTGCCAGCAGTGAACTCAACTCGGATGAGCAGTTCTTC. Translating gives CASSELNSDEQFF.

The chain couples TRBV18 to TRBJ1-3; tentatively, D is TRBD1 (5 bases). The CDR3 covers 16 residues. Germline V gene lookup returns CDR1 KGHSH and CDR2 LQKENI. V was trimmed by 2 bases and J by 0 bases, leaving 11 bases between them. The CDR3 sequence: CASSPGTQFSGNTIYF. CDR3 in DNA: TGTGCCAGCTCACCAGGGACTCAATTCTCTGGAAACACCATATATTTT.

Worth noting for this clone: The sample holds other DNA sequences that translate to the same CDR3. The chain combines TRBV3-1 (or the pseudogene TRBV3-2) with TRBJ1-2; D remains ambiguous. Between the trimmed V and J ends, which lost 2 bases and 8 bases, there was a span of 9 bases. Germline V gives CDR1 LGHDT, CDR2 YNNKEL (reference sequence). This CDR3 region has 12 residues. Written as DNA, the CDR3 is TGTGCCAGCAGCCAAACTACGGGAGGCTACACCTTC. It translates to CASSQTTGGYTF.

V is TRBV6-5 and J is TRBJ1-5; 9 nucleotides match TRBD1. V dropped 6 bases and J dropped 5; count of bases not matched to a gene: 8. The CDR3 extends over 15 amino acids. The germline V gene encodes CDR1 MNHEY and CDR2 SVGAGI. The CDR3 DNA sequence: TGTGCCAGCAGCACCGGGACAGGGTTGCATCAGCCCCAGCATTTT. It yields the protein CASSTGTGLHQPQHF.

The rearrangement joins TRBV7-2 to TRBJ1-2, with a possible D match to TRBD1 (5 bases). Trimming removed 5 bases at V and 2 bases at J, with 15 bases between. CDR3 size: 15 residues. Germline assignment: CDR1 SGHTA and CDR2 FQGNSA. For the CDR3, the DNA is TGTGCCAGCAGCCCGCGACAGTTAGTCAACTATGGCTACACCTTC. Translating gives CASSPRQLVNYGYTF.

This clone was detected once. The V gene is TRBV4-1, the J gene TRBJ2-1; 12 bases align to TRBD2. CDR1 MGHRA and CDR2 YSYEKL come from the germline V gene. Trimming took 1 base from V and 10 from J; bases not matched to a gene: 8. The CDR3 is 16 amino acids. CDR3 amino acids: CASSQGLAGGYREQFF. The CDR3 DNA follows: TGCGCCAGCAGCCAAGGCCTAGCGGGGGGGTACAGGGAGCAGTTCTTC.

This chain connects TRBV7-6 to TRBJ1-2; D not resolved. V lost 3 bases to trimming and J lost 2 bases, with 10 bases between them. The CDR3 length is 14 residues. Germline loops: CDR1 SGHVS, CDR2 FNYEAQ. CDR3 amino acids: CASSLRTGNYGYTF. For the CDR3, the DNA is TGTGCCAGCAGCTTGCGGACGGGAAACTATGGCTACACCTTC. Full variable domain (rest looked up from reference TRBV7-6 and TRBJ1-2): GAGVSQSPRYKVTKRGQDVALRCDPISGHVSLYWYRQALGQGPEFLTYFNYEAQQDKSGLPNDRFSAERPEGSISTLTIQRTEQRDSAMYRCASSLRTGNYGYTFGSGTRLTVV.

The rearrangement links TRBV18 to TRBJ1-2; weak D call: TRBD1 (6 bases). Deletions cut 4 bases from V and 8 bases from J, with 17 bases between. This CDR3 has 14 residues. Germline values: CDR1 KGHSH, CDR2 LQKENI. The CDR3 coding sequence is TGTGCCAGCTCACTGGGGGCAGGGGCTTTAGGCTACACCTTC. The encoded protein is CASSLGAGALGYTF.

The rearrangement uses TRBV5-8 and TRBJ2-7; 9 bases are shared with TRBD1. There are 15 residues in the CDR3. The germline CDR1 and CDR2 sequences are SGHTS and YDEGEE. Trimming at V came to 3 bases and at J to 5 bases, leaving 9 bases not matched to a gene. CDR3 nucleotides: TGTGCCAGCAGCTCAGGAGACAGGGGGGCCCACGAGCAGTACTTC. This gives the protein CASSSGDRGAHEQYF.

The chain is built from TRBV30 and TRBJ1-2, with D possibly TRBD1 on 5 matching bases. The V and J ends lost 0 bases and 4 bases respectively, with 12 bases between them. Germline CDR1 reads GTSNPN; CDR2 reads SVGIG (reference sequence). The CDR3 sequence is 14 residues long. CDR3 protein: CAWSVDSWAYGYTF. CDR3 in DNA: TGTGCCTGGAGTGTAGACAGTTGGGCCTATGGCTACACCTTC. The whole variable domain, filled in from reference TRBV30 and TRBJ1-2, reads SQTIHQWPATLVQPVGSPLSLECTVEGTSNPNLYWYRQAAGRGLQLLFYSVGIGQISSEVPQNLSASRPQDRQFILSSKKLLLSDSGFYLCAWSVDSWAYGYTFGSGTRLTVV.

The chain joins TRBV30 to TRBJ1-5; D call uncertain. Germline CDR1 reads GTSNPN; CDR2 reads SVGIG (reference sequence). CDR3 length equals 13 residues. Trimming left V 2 bases short and J 4 bases short, with 9 bases between. The CDR3 loop is CAWSQGRNQPQHF. The CDR3 DNA reads as TGTGCCTGGAGTCAAGGGAGAAATCAGCCCCAGCATTTT.

The chain has TRBV18 and TRBJ1-6; TRBD1 aligns across 12 bases. Germline lookup yields CDR1 KGHSH and CDR2 LQKENI. The V gene end was trimmed by 5 bases and the J gene end by 10 bases; junction bases not matched to a gene: 9. The CDR3 spans 16 residues. The DNA of the CDR3 is TGTGCCAGCTCATCGGGACAGGGGGCATACGGGTCACCCCTCCACTTT. Translating gives CASSSGQGAYGSPLHF.

The rearrangement uses TRBV6-5 and TRBJ1-2; 7 positions agree with TRBD1. The length of the CDR3 is 15 residues. Germline V gene sequence: CDR1 MNHEY, CDR2 SVGAGI. J was trimmed by 0 bases and V by 7 bases; bases with no gene match: 8. CDR3 amino acids: CASKTGLTANYGYTF. The CDR3 DNA reads TGTGCCAGCAAGACAGGGCTCACAGCTAACTATGGCTACACCTTC.

About this clone itself: The same CDR3 arises from other DNA sequences in this sample as well. The chain's CDR3 is CASSPGGTGELFF. CDR3 DNA sequence: TGTGCCAGCAGCCCCGGGGGCACCGGGGAGCTGTTTTTT. The chain is built from TRBV7-3 and TRBJ2-2, with D maybe TRBD2 (6 bases). Per germline, CDR1 SGHTA and CDR2 FQGTGA. The CDR3 loop spans 13 amino acids. V gave up 5 bases and J gave up 4 bases, with 8 bases separating them.

The V and J genes are TRBV14 and TRBJ1-5; unclear D gene. The CDR3 length is 15 residues. Germline V lookup: CDR1 SGHDN, CDR2 FVKESK. Deletions cut 4 bases from V and 4 bases from J, with 14 bases between. CDR3 coding DNA: TGTGCCAGCAGCCCCGGCGCAGGCGATAATCAGCCCCAGCATTTT. Its protein product is CASSPGAGDNQPQHF.

V is TRBV29-1 and J is TRBJ1-4; possibly TRBD1 for D (5 bases). This CDR3 is built from 13 residues. The V and J ends lost 3 bases and 8 bases respectively, with 13 bases between them. Germline V CDR1 and CDR2: SQVTM, ANQGSEA. This CDR3 reads CSVDGGVEEKLFF. CDR3 DNA: TGCAGCGTTGACGGGGGGGTGGAGGAAAAACTGTTTTTT.

The chain has TRBV5-1 and TRBJ2-5; 8 bases are shared with TRBD1. The CDR3 covers 14 residues. V lost 3 bases, J lost 5 bases, and 6 bases stayed unmatched. The germline V gene has CDR1 SGHRS and CDR2 YFSETQ. CDR3 loop: CASSSGTGRETQYF. The CDR3 bases are TGCGCCAGCAGCTCCGGGACAGGTCGCGAGACCCAGTACTTC.

This clone was seen only once. The V and J genes are TRBV1 and TRBJ2-6; TRBD1 is taken as the D call from the table, unchecked against the DNA. TRBV1 is termed a pseudogene. CDR3 size: 20 residues. In DNA, the CDR3 is TGCACCAGCAGCCAAGGCCATAACAGGGTGGAGAGCTCTGGGGCCAACGTCCTGACTTTC. This sequence encodes CTSSQGHNRVESSGANVLTF.

V is TRBV20-1 and J is TRBJ1-5, with D perhaps TRBD1 (6 bases). Trimming took 6 bases from V and 9 from J, leaving 24 bases between them. The CDR3 extends over 15 amino acids. Germline V gene data show CDR1 as DFQATT and CDR2 as SNEGSKA (reference sequence). CDR3 loop: CSASRQDLSNGPQHF. In nucleotides, the CDR3 is TGCAGTGCCAGTAGACAGGACCTTTCTAATGGGCCCCAGCATTTT.

In the case of this clone: This same CDR3 is encoded by further DNA sequences in the sample. V gene TRBV5-6 combines with J gene TRBJ1-2; D gene unclear. V was clipped by 0 bases and J by 2 bases, with 5 bases between them. This CDR3 has 13 amino acids. Looked up from germline, CDR1 is SGHDT and CDR2 is YYEEEE. The CDR3 is CASSLGQNYGYTF. In DNA form, the CDR3 reads TGTGCCAGCAGCTTGGGGCAGAACTATGGCTACACCTTC.

The rearrangement links TRBV29-1 to TRBJ1-2; 9 bases agree with TRBD1. After removal of 6 bases from V and 6 bases from J, the junction contained 2 bases not matched to a gene. The CDR3 is made up of 11 amino acids. Germline V gene data show CDR1 as SQVTM and CDR2 as ANQGSEA. Here the CDR3 reads CSVDRGNGYTF. CDR3 DNA: TGCAGCGTCGACAGGGGGAATGGCTACACCTTC. The full variable domain, its missing parts supplied by reference TRBV29-1 and TRBJ1-2, is SAVISQKPSRDICQRGTSLTIQCQVDSQVTMMFWYRQQPGQSLTLIATANQGSEATYESGFVIDKFPISRPNLTFSTLTVSNMSPEDSSIYLCSVDRGNGYTFGSGTRLTVV.